This is a list of T cell receptor beta chains from one sample in a study of blood T cell repertoires in COVID-19. Measured with immunoSEQ multiplex PCR; TCRdb has only the in-frame clones, and not every one. Here the sample spans 200,000 to 250,000 clones, nearly 90% being singletons. Sequencing input: PBMCs or T cells enriched from blood (not recorded which). The receptors were sampled from a man under 40 who had recovered from COVID-19. Both conserved end residues are part of each CDR3. A D gene is named only where the DNA matches it firmly. Rows may omit the clone size; those that give it use once, few, many or a size class.

j_gene | abundance | d_gene | v_gene | CDR3nt | CDR3aa
TRBJ1-2 | NA | NA | TRBV6-5 | TGTGCCACCACGATTGGCACCAACTATGGCTACACCTTC | CATTIGTNYGYTF
TRBJ1-4 | NA | TRBD1 | TRBV4-3 | TGCGCCAGCAGCCAAGATGGGACAGGTGATGAAAAACTGTTTTTT | CASSQDGTGDEKLFF
TRBJ2-2 | few | TRBD2 | TRBV4-1 | TGCGCCAGCAGCCTGTGGACTAGCGGGGGGGCCGGGGAGCTGTTTTTT | CASSLWTSGGAGELFF
TRBJ1-6 | NA | TRBD1 | TRBV3-1/TRBV3-2 | TGTGCCAGCAGCCTCCGGGACAGGGTAAATTCACCCCTCCACTTT | CASSLRDRVNSPLHF
TRBJ2-3 | NA | NA | TRBV14 | TGTGCCAGCAGCCAAGTGGTCGCGACAGTCATAGATACGCAGTATTTT | CASSQVVATVIDTQYF
TRBJ1-2 | NA | TRBD1 | TRBV3-1/TRBV3-2 | TGTGCCAGCGGGCGCACAGGGGAGTCTTATGGCTACACCTTC | CASGRTGESYGYTF
TRBJ1-5 | NA | NA | TRBV6-1 | TGTGCCAGCAGTGTCACAGGGTATAGCAATCAGCCCCAGCATTTT | CASSVTGYSNQPQHF
TRBJ2-7 | NA | TRBD1 | TRBV6-4 | TGTGCCAGCAGGAAGGACAGGGCCGCCTACGAGCAGTACTTC | CASRKDRAAYEQYF
TRBJ1-1 | large | NA | TRBV6-5 | TGTGCCAGCAGTTACTCTTTCTTAGACACTGAAGCTTTCTTT | CASSYSFLDTEAFF
TRBJ1-3 | NA | NA | TRBV25-1 | TGTGCCAGCAGTGAATATCGGGGAAACACCATATATTTT | CASSEYRGNTIYF
TRBJ2-5 | NA | TRBD2 | TRBV7-3 | TGTGCCAGCAGCTTCGGGGGGGAAGAGACCCAGTACTTC | CASSFGGEETQYF
TRBJ2-3 | once | TRBD2 | TRBV12-3/TRBV12-4 | TGTGCCAGCAGTCTACTAGCGTGGGCGCAGTATTTT | CASSLLAWAQYF
TRBJ2-7 | few | TRBD2 | TRBV27 | TGTGCCAGCAGTTATACTGGGACTAGCGGCTCCTACGAGCAGTACTTC | CASSYTGTSGSYEQYF
TRBJ2-7 | NA | NA | TRBV28 | TGTGCCAGCACCGATTTGGACAACTACGAGCAGTACTTC | CASTDLDNYEQYF
TRBJ2-5 | NA | TRBD1 | TRBV7-8 | TGTGCCAGCCGCCTTAGGGGGGACCTGACAGGGGGCGAAGAGACCCAGTACTTC | CASRLRGDLTGGEETQYF
TRBJ1-5 | NA | NA | TRBV7-9 | TGTGCCAGCAGCTTAGCGGGAGGGCTCCAGCATTTT | CASSLAGGLQHF
TRBJ2-7 | NA | NA | TRBV6-5 | TGTGCCAGCATTCCCCGGGCCTACGAGCAGTACTTC | CASIPRAYEQYF
TRBJ2-7 | NA | NA | TRBV27 | TGTGCCAGCAGCCTAAGCGGGACATTCTACGAGCAGTACTTC | CASSLSGTFYEQYF
TRBJ2-5 | NA | TRBD2 | TRBV18 | TGTGCCAGCTCATCTAGGACTAGCGGGAGTCTGGGGCAAGAGACCCAGTACTTC | CASSSRTSGSLGQETQYF
TRBJ1-2 | NA | NA | TRBV7-9 | TGTGCCAGCAGTTGGACAGAGGGGGGCTACACCTTC | CASSWTEGGYTF
TRBJ2-3 | NA | NA | TRBV7-9 | TGTGCCAGCAGACTCGGGCTGGGAGCTTTGGATACGCAGTATTTT | CASRLGLGALDTQYF
TRBJ2-7 | NA | NA | TRBV9 | TGTGCCAGCAGCGTAGCACCGGGGGAGGAGCAGTACTTC | CASSVAPGEEQYF
TRBJ2-5 | NA | NA | TRBV5-8 | TGTGCCAGCAGCTTGAAACAGACCCAAGAGACCCAGTACTTC | CASSLKQTQETQYF
TRBJ1-2 | NA | NA | TRBV28 | TGTGCCAGCAGTTTATGGGCCCCGGGAGGCTACACCTTC | CASSLWAPGGYTF
TRBJ1-2 | NA | TRBD1 | TRBV19 | TGTGCCAGTAGTACCGGGACAGGGGCGCTCCTCTATGGCTACACCTTC | CASSTGTGALLYGYTF
TRBJ1-2 | NA | TRBD1 | TRBV5-4 | TGTGCCAGCAGCGCCGGGACAGGGTACGGGGGCTACACCTTC | CASSAGTGYGGYTF
TRBJ1-4 | NA | TRBD1 | TRBV7-9 | TGTGCCAGCAGCCCGACAGGGTCCGAAAAACTGTTTTTT | CASSPTGSEKLFF
TRBJ1-4 | NA | NA | TRBV6-6 | TGTGCCAGCAGTCCCACTCACAGTACCCTGGGTGAAAAACTGTTTTTT | CASSPTHSTLGEKLFF
TRBJ1-2 | NA | NA | TRBV7-9 | TGTGCCAGCAGCTTCGGGGGGCTTAACTATGGCTACACCTTC | CASSFGGLNYGYTF
TRBJ2-7 | NA | NA | TRBV6-1 | TGTGCCAGCAGTGAACGCGGGGATCTCTACGAGCAGTACTTC | CASSERGDLYEQYF